Below are 25 T cell receptor beta chains sequenced from a single sample in a study of blood T cell repertoires in COVID-19. Repertoires were generated with immunoSEQ multiplex PCR, while TCRdb's copy carries only in-frame clones and drops some. The repertoire holds 250,000 to 350,000 clones, with around 86% as singletons. The sample comprised peripheral blood. Receptor source: a woman aged 30 to 39 who had recovered from COVID-19.

The chain links TRBV6-5 to TRBJ2-7; 10 bases match TRBD1. The V gene end was trimmed by 5 bases and the J gene end by 1 base; junction bases not matched to a gene: 5. The CDR3 covers 15 residues. CDR1 and CDR2 from the germline V gene are MNHEY and SVGAGI. CDR3 in amino acids: CASSTRTGGSYEQYF. CDR3 DNA: TGTGCCAGCAGTACCCGGACAGGGGGGTCCTACGAGCAGTACTTC.

The J gene is TRBJ2-6, the V gene TRBV5-1; no reliable D call. Between the trimmed V and J ends, which lost 0 bases and 0 bases, there was a span of 4 bases. The CDR3 is made up of 15 amino acids. Germline CDR1 is SGHRS and CDR2 is YFSETQ. In nucleotides, the CDR3 is TGCGCCAGCAGCTTGGGCAGCTCTGGGGCCAACGTCCTGACTTTC. This codes for CASSLGSSGANVLTF.

This clone was detected only a few times. V and J are TRBV28 and TRBJ1-6; D is undetermined. Trimming removed 6 bases at V and 5 bases at J, with 8 bases between. Germline V lookup: CDR1 MDHEN, CDR2 SYDVKM. The CDR3 contains 13 residues. CDR3 coding DNA: TGTGCCAGCAGGAGGGCTCATAATTCACCCCTCCACTTT. Translation: CASRRAHNSPLHF.

The J gene is TRBJ2-1, the V gene TRBV29-1; weak D call: TRBD2 (6 bases). Per the germline V gene, CDR1 is SQVTM and CDR2 is ANQGSEA. CDR3 size: 14 residues. The V end was cut by 2 bases, the J end by 0 bases, with 8 bases between. The CDR3 bases are TGCAGCGTTGAACGGGGGAGCTCCTACAATGAGCAGTTCTTC. Protein: CSVERGSSYNEQFF.

This sequence joins TRBV25-1 and TRBJ2-3, with a weak D call TRBD2 (6 bases). V was cut by 6 bases and J by 9 bases, with 10 bases left in between. Germline loops: CDR1 MGHDK, CDR2 SYGVNS. This CDR3 spans 11 amino acids. The CDR3, as DNA: TGTGCCAGCAGGTCTAGCGTAACGCAGTATTTT. It is translated as CASRSSVTQYF.

The CDR3 DNA reads TGTGCCAGCAGCTTTATCAGGGATCCGAACACTGAAGCTTTCTTT. It specifies CASSFIRDPNTEAFF. V gene TRBV7-9 combines with J gene TRBJ1-1; tentatively, D is TRBD1 (5 bases). The V gene's germline CDR1 is SEHNR and CDR2 FQNEAQ (reference sequence). The CDR3 covers 15 residues. The germline V and J ends were trimmed by 3 bases and 1 base, with 12 bases remaining between them.

This clone was recorded a few times. The V and J genes are TRBV3-1 (or the pseudogene TRBV3-2) and TRBJ2-1; the match to TRBD2 covers 13 bases. The germline V gene encodes CDR1 LGHDT and CDR2 YNNKEL (reference sequence). This CDR3 has 16 residues. V lost 2 bases and J lost 9; bases outside the gene matches: 7. CDR3 region: CASSQRTSGSQGEQFF. The CDR3 DNA is TGTGCCAGCAGCCAAAGGACTAGCGGGAGTCAGGGTGAGCAGTTCTTC.

This chain links TRBV10-3 with TRBJ2-1; possibly TRBD1 for D (6 bases). The germline V gene has CDR1 ENHRY and CDR2 SYGVKD. The CDR3 length is 15 residues. Trimming cost V 7 bases and J 2 bases, with 15 bases left between them. The CDR3 here is CAINPGQTTYNEQFF. CDR3 coding DNA: TGTGCCATCAATCCCGGACAGACCACCTACAATGAGCAGTTCTTC.

The J gene is TRBJ2-4, the V gene TRBV18, with unresolved D. This CDR3 is 12 amino acids long. CDR1 KGHSH and CDR2 LQKENI come from the germline V gene. The V and J ends lost 2 bases and 7 bases respectively, with 6 bases between them. Here the CDR3 DNA reads TGTGCCAGCTCACCAGCCGGGAACATTCAGTACTTC. Amino acid sequence: CASSPAGNIQYF.

The chain recombines TRBV6-6 with TRBJ1-3; D ambiguous. From germline, CDR1 is MNHNY and CDR2 SVGAGI (reference sequence). The ends were cut back, 5 bases at V and 0 bases at J, with 14 bases in the middle. This CDR3 spans 16 amino acids. The CDR3 here is CASSRASGSSGNTIYF. The CDR3 nucleotides read TGTGCCAGCAGTCGAGCGTCCGGGAGCTCTGGAAACACCATATATTTT.

Note on this clone: This CDR3 is also generated by other DNA sequences in the sample. This rearrangement joins TRBV3-1 (or the pseudogene TRBV3-2) to TRBJ2-1; D is perhaps TRBD2 (5 bases). CDR1 is LGHDT and CDR2 is YNNKEL in the germline V gene (reference sequence). This CDR3 comprises 12 residues. Trimming took 1 base from V and 9 from J, leaving 7 bases between them. The CDR3: CASSQVEGEQFF. In DNA, the CDR3 is TGTGCCAGCAGCCAAGTTGAGGGTGAGCAGTTCTTC.

The chain has TRBV6-4 and TRBJ1-2; 9 bases map to TRBD1. The V gene's germline CDR1 is MRHNA and CDR2 SNTAGT. The CDR3 is 14 amino acids. J gave up 7 bases and V 6 bases, and 9 bases lay outside the gene matches. The CDR3 region is CASRGTGSGSGYTF. The CDR3 DNA reads TGTGCCAGCAGGGGGACAGGGTCTGGTTCTGGCTACACCTTC.

Only one count was recorded for this clone. This chain connects TRBV27 to TRBJ2-5; 12 nucleotides align to TRBD1. The CDR3 consists of 17 residues. Germline V gene lookup returns CDR1 MNHEY and CDR2 SMNVEV (reference sequence). V gave up 6 bases and J gave up 5 bases; unmatched junction bases: 13. CDR3 sequence reads: CASSPPTGTGGLETQYF. The CDR3 nucleotides read TGTGCCAGCAGCCCCCCGACCGGGACAGGGGGCCTGGAGACCCAGTACTTC.

The V and J genes are TRBV6-2 or TRBV6-3 and TRBJ1-6; 7 nucleotides align to TRBD1. This CDR3 is 15 amino acids long. Per the germline V gene, CDR1 is MNHEY and CDR2 is SVGEGT. The V and J ends lost 2 bases and 10 bases, in that order; junction bases with no gene match: 8. CDR3 nucleotides: TGTGCCAGCAGTTACCCAGACAGGGTACGGTCACCCCTCCACTTT. It codes for CASSYPDRVRSPLHF.

The V and J genes are TRBV2 and TRBJ2-5; 13 bases are a match to TRBD2. Germline V gene sequence: CDR1 SNHLY, CDR2 FYNNEI. CDR3 length: 15 residues. Unmatched junction bases numbered 7, after V lost 10 bases and J lost 2 bases. CDR3: CAITGTSGIQETQYF. The DNA for the CDR3 is TGTGCCATAACCGGGACTAGCGGGATTCAAGAGACCCAGTACTTC.

V gene TRBV7-3 combines with J gene TRBJ2-3, with 10 bases identical to TRBD1. The CDR3 is 15 residues long. Trimming took 5 bases from V and 5 from J; bases not matched to a gene: 7. CDR1 is SGHTA, CDR2 FQGTGA, per germline. The CDR3 loop reads CASSPTGGEGDTQYF. CDR3 coding DNA: TGTGCCAGCAGCCCGACAGGGGGCGAGGGAGATACGCAGTATTTT. Supplemented by reference TRBV7-3 and TRBJ2-3, the full variable domain reads GAGVSQTPSNKVTEKGKYVELRCDPISGHTALYWYRQSLGQGPEFLIYFQGTGAADDSGLPNDRFFAVRPEGSVSTLKIQRTERGDSAVYLCASSPTGGEGDTQYFGPGTRLTVL.

This sequence joins TRBV6-6 and TRBJ2-7, with no clear D. With 5 bases removed from V and 5 bases from J, the gap between germline ends came to 10 bases. Germline-derived CDR1 and CDR2 are MNHNY and SVGAGI (reference sequence). This CDR3 comprises 12 residues. The CDR3 bases are TGTGCCAGCAGTCCCGAGGCTAACGAGCAGTACTTC. Protein sequence: CASSPEANEQYF.

The chain joins TRBV19 to TRBJ1-1; a weak D match, TRBD1 (6 bases). Deletions cut 7 bases from V and 3 bases from J, with 12 bases between. The germline V gene encodes CDR1 LNHDA and CDR2 SQIVND (reference sequence). The CDR3 length is 13 residues. The CDR3 here is CASKSGADTEAFF. The DNA of the CDR3 is TGTGCCAGTAAATCAGGGGCGGACACTGAAGCTTTCTTT.

The CDR3 loop reads CASSLAQGSMNTEAFF. The DNA for the CDR3 is TGCGCCAGCAGCTTGGCCCAGGGTAGCATGAACACTGAAGCTTTCTTT. The chain couples TRBV5-1 to TRBJ1-1, with a tentative D call TRBD1 (5 bases). The germline V gene encodes CDR1 SGHRS and CDR2 YFSETQ. V gave up 0 bases and J gave up 0 bases, with 12 bases separating them. CDR3 length: 16 residues.

This chain's CDR3 is CASARQGAGGTEAFF. The CDR3 coding sequence is TGTGCCAGCGCTCGGCAGGGCGCGGGGGGAACTGAAGCTTTCTTT. The chain joins TRBV3-1 (or the pseudogene TRBV3-2) to TRBJ1-1; D is possibly TRBD1 (5 bases). The CDR3 has 15 amino acids. V lost 8 bases to trimming and J lost 5 bases, with 21 bases between them. Per the germline V gene, CDR1 is LGHDT and CDR2 is YNNKEL (reference sequence).

The V gene is TRBV6-5, the J gene TRBJ1-2, with D perhaps TRBD1 (5 bases). The germline V gene has CDR1 MNHEY and CDR2 SVGAGI. V gave up 2 bases and J gave up 8 bases, with 9 bases separating them. The CDR3 sequence is 12 residues long. The CDR3 loop is CASSYGGGGYTF. The CDR3, as DNA: TGTGCCAGCAGTTACGGGGGAGGAGGCTACACCTTC.

V is TRBV29-1 and J is TRBJ2-7; 9 nucleotides agree with TRBD1. The CDR3 sequence is 15 residues long. Trimming at V came to 7 bases and at J to 2 bases, leaving 12 bases not matched to a gene. Germline CDR1 is SQVTM and CDR2 is ANQGSEA. The CDR3 loop reads CSALKLQGATYEQYF. The DNA for the CDR3 is TGCAGCGCCCTAAAACTACAGGGGGCCACCTACGAGCAGTACTTC.

The J gene is TRBJ1-1, the V gene TRBV19; D is unclear. The germline V gene has CDR1 LNHDA and CDR2 SQIVND (reference sequence). CDR3 length equals 12 residues. Trimming stripped 10 bases from V and 3 bases from J, with 12 bases between. The CDR3 spells CATEDTDTEAFF. The CDR3 nucleotides are TGTGCCACCGAAGACACCGACACTGAAGCTTTCTTT.

CDR3 loop: CASRGWGETQFF. DNA for the CDR3: TGTGCCAGCAGGGGTTGGGGGGAGACGCAGTTCTTC. The genes are TRBV27 and TRBJ2-1; TRBD2 might be the D (6 bases). Trimming cost V 6 bases and J 12 bases, with 15 bases left between them. CDR1 MNHEY and CDR2 SMNVEV come from the germline V gene (reference sequence). The CDR3 has 12 amino acids.

This chain connects TRBV3-1 (or the pseudogene TRBV3-2) to TRBJ1-5; D remains unclear. V was cut by 4 bases and J by 0 bases, with 10 bases left in between. Germline assignment: CDR1 LGHDT and CDR2 YNNKEL (reference sequence). The CDR3 loop spans 15 amino acids. CDR3 region: CASSPTSYSNQPQHF. The CDR3 nucleotides read TGTGCCAGCAGCCCCACTTCGTATAGCAATCAGCCCCAGCATTTT.